A single T cell receptor beta chain is shown here with its context. What it binds is unknown. The source of the sample is a study of STAT5B mutations in CD4+ large granular lymphocyte leukemia. Across the study: Among healthy controls, a particular HLA allele went with more CDR3 'QG' motifs. Points from the study as a whole: 8/27 top patient clones versus 2/35 control clones were TRBV06-family. No patients shared main leukemic clonotypes, though roughly 23% appeared at low frequency elsewhere.

Buffy coats from healthy blood donors served as controls. Assay: immunoSEQ multiplex PCR; the TCRdb copy retains only in-frame clones and omits some. The top ten hold 1% to 1.5% of the sample, which has about 38,000 clones, 85% seen once. CDR3 length: 13 amino acids. Germline values: CDR1 SNHLY, CDR2 FYNNEI. V was cut by 7 bases and J by 1 base, with 10 bases left in between. The sequence came from a human donor in good health. The sample comprised CD4+ T cells from blood buffy coats. The rearrangement links TRBV2 to TRBJ1-1; D not resolved. CDR3 sequence: CASTFRQNTEAFF. The CDR3 bases are TGTGCCAGCACATTTCGACAGAACACTGAAGCTTTCTTT.